The present TCR beta chain was sequenced within a study of cytomegalovirus exposure and HLA in healthy donors. Study outcomes and limitations: The authors listed around 150 TCR beta chains as cytomegalovirus-associated.

Both 60 Vbeta primers and 13 Jbeta primers went into the PCR. Libraries were prepared by immunoSEQ multiplex PCR; TCRdb keeps only in-frame clonotypes and omits some of them. The table shows some 30,000 clones, with roughly 82% occurring only once. The germline V gene has CDR1 SEHNR and CDR2 FQNEAQ (reference sequence). This CDR3 is 16 amino acids long. This clone appeared once. Its antigen remains unknown. Sequence at one end of the junction differs from germline and may be a read error. The specimen was PBMCs. The origin of this receptor is a young woman in good health and CMV-seronegative. The rearrangement uses TRBV7-9 and TRBJ2-1; 12 bases are shared with TRBD2. CDR3 protein: CASSLAGGRSYNEQFF. In DNA form, the CDR3 reads TGTGCCAGCAGCCTAGCGGGGGGGCGATCCTACAATGAGCAGTTCTTC. Combining the CDR3 with reference TRBV7-9 and TRBJ2-1 gives the whole variable domain DTGVSQNPRHKITKRGQNVTFRCDPISEHNRLYWYRQTLGQGPEFLTYFQNEAQLEKSRLLSDRFSAERPKGSFSTLEIQRTEQGDSAMYLCASSLAGGRSYNEQFFGPGTRLTVL.